A single sample is the source of the 24 T cell receptor beta chains below, sequenced in a study of T cells in Graves' hyperthyroidism and ophthalmopathy. From RNA transcripts, TCR beta CDR3 regions were amplified. HTBI primers drove first-round RT-PCR of the TCR CDR3. In TCRdb, the multiplex PCR reads were re-called with MiXCR into one record per CDR3 protein. Among some 300,000 distinct CDR3 sequences listed, about an eighth were seen once. Specimen: blood. The origin of the receptors is a woman in her twenties or thirties with Graves' hyperthyroidism that later progressed to Graves' ophthalmopathy.

There are many counts of this clonotype. V gene TRBV11-2 combines with J gene TRBJ2-2; TRBD2 agrees at 7 bases. The CDR3 is made up of 15 amino acids. Germline V gives CDR1 SGHAT, CDR2 FQNNGV. Trimming took 7 bases from V and 6 from J; bases not matched to a gene: 11. The CDR3 DNA follows: TGTGCCAGCACCAAAACTTTGGCGGGAGCCGGGGAGCTGTTTTTT. This sequence encodes CASTKTLAGAGELFF.

This clonotype was seen at least ten times. The J gene is TRBJ1-1, the V gene TRBV9; D unresolved. CDR3 length: 13 residues. The germline V gene encodes CDR1 SGDLS and CDR2 YYNGEE. V shed 0 bases and J shed 0 bases, with 3 bases lying between them. In DNA, the CDR3 is TGTGCCAGCAGCGTAGGGATGAACACTGAAGCTTTCTTT. It translates to CASSVGMNTEAFF.

The chain employs TRBV6-1 and TRBJ2-5, with 8 bases fitting TRBD2. From germline, CDR1 is MNHNS and CDR2 SASEGT. V shed 3 bases and J 3 bases; nucleotides not matched to a gene: 6. This CDR3 spans 15 amino acids. The CDR3 DNA is TGTGCCAGCAGTGAGGCTAGCGGGTCCAAAGAGACCCAGTACTTC. It translates to CASSEASGSKETQYF.

This clonotype has more than one count but fewer than ten. The V gene is TRBV2, the J gene TRBJ2-3; 13 bases are shared with TRBD2. The germline V gene encodes CDR1 SNHLY and CDR2 FYNNEI. With 3 bases clipped from V and 2 bases from J, the junction kept 11 bases outside the gene matches. This CDR3 has 19 amino acids. CDR3 sequence: CASSDSLGTSGADTDTQYF. CDR3 nucleotides: TGTGCCAGCAGTGACTCGTTGGGGACTAGCGGGGCTGACACAGATACGCAGTATTTT.

Comments on this clonotype: A read error may explain this, as a much larger clone is one base away. The chain employs TRBV7-9 and TRBJ2-1, with a weak D call TRBD2 (7 bases). The CDR3 spans 15 residues. CDR1 and CDR2 from the germline V gene are SEHNR and FQNEAQ (reference sequence). The CDR3 DNA sequence: TGTGCCAGCAGAGGGGGGGGGAGCTCCTACAGTGAGCAGTTCTTC. Encoded protein: CASRGGGSSYSEQFF.

Comment on this clonotype: This may arise from a read error, as a much more abundant clone is one base away. The chain combines TRBV29-1 with TRBJ1-2; a weak D match, TRBD1 (6 bases). CDR3 length: 15 amino acids. Germline V lookup: CDR1 SQVTM, CDR2 ANQGSEA. The DNA for the CDR3 is TGCAGCGCTGAAGACCCCGGAGGGGGTGGCTATGGCTACACCTTC. Protein: CSAEDPGGGGYGYTF.

This clonotype was recorded many times. V and J are TRBV4-2 and TRBJ2-7; 9 nucleotides line up with TRBD2. J was trimmed by 5 bases and V by 0 bases; bases with no gene match: 8. CDR3 length: 16 residues. Per germline, CDR1 LGHNA and CDR2 YNFKEQ. The CDR3 nucleotides are TGTGCCAGCAGCCAAGATCTGGGTAGCGGGGGCCACGAGCAGTACTTC. Its protein product is CASSQDLGSGGHEQYF.

Many counts were recorded for this clonotype. V gene TRBV6-5 combines with J gene TRBJ1-1, with 7 bases that match TRBD1. The CDR3 length is 14 residues. CDR1 and CDR2 from the germline V gene are MNHEY and SVGAGI. The V and J ends lost 0 bases and 8 bases, in that order; junction bases with no gene match: 6. This CDR3 reads CASSYSGRGREAFF. Written as DNA, the CDR3 is TGTGCCAGCAGTTACTCGGGAAGGGGGCGGGAAGCTTTCTTT.

In its sample, this clonotype was seen many times. The V call is TRBV7-8, the J call TRBJ2-1; 8 bases are a match to TRBD2. The CDR3 totals 15 residues. Per germline, CDR1 SGHVS and CDR2 FQNEAQ. The V gene end was trimmed by 5 bases and the J gene end by 4 bases; junction bases not matched to a gene: 7. The CDR3 sequence: CASSGGGGRYNEQFF. CDR3 sequence (DNA): TGTGCCAGCAGCGGGGGGGGCGGGAGGTACAATGAGCAGTTCTTC.

The J gene is TRBJ1-1, the V gene TRBV28; D possibly corresponds to TRBD1 (6 bases). V lost 6 bases to trimming and J lost 2 bases, with 16 bases between them. The CDR3 covers 15 residues. Germline values: CDR1 MDHEN, CDR2 SYDVKM. CDR3 in DNA: TGTGCCAGCAGGCTACCCGAGACAGGCAACACTGAAGCTTTCTTT. It specifies CASRLPETGNTEAFF.

This clonotype has a handful of counts. The chain carries TRBV19 and TRBJ2-7; TRBD2 matches at 8 bases. With V trimmed by 3 bases and J by 4 bases, 11 bases remained unmatched. CDR1 LNHDA and CDR2 SQIVND come from the germline V gene (reference sequence). The CDR3 has 16 residues. CDR3 DNA: TGTGCCAGTAGTATCGGGGCGGGAGGCCTCTATTACGAGCAGTACTTC. This translates into CASSIGAGGLYYEQYF.

The sample holds a few counts of this clonotype. The chain couples TRBV19 to TRBJ1-5; the D gene is possibly TRBD1 (5 bases). Trimming removed 3 bases from V and 2 bases from J, with 14 bases in between. Germline V gene sequence: CDR1 LNHDA, CDR2 SQIVND (reference sequence). The CDR3 contains 16 residues. The CDR3 sequence: CASSIPRGVGNQPQHF. CDR3 coding DNA: TGTGCCAGTAGTATCCCGCGAGGGGTGGGCAATCAGCCCCAGCATTTT.

Regarding this clonotype: A read error may produce the germline difference seen at one junction end. This rearrangement joins TRBV7-9 to TRBJ2-1, with D perhaps TRBD2 (8 bases). The CDR3 loop spans 18 amino acids. Germline CDR1 reads SEHNR; CDR2 reads FQNEAQ (reference sequence). The CDR3 sequence: CAGSYPTSGGGQDNEQFF. In DNA, the CDR3 is TGTGCCGGCAGCTACCCCACTAGCGGAGGGGGCCAAGACAATGAGCAGTTCTTC. Combining the CDR3 with reference TRBV7-9 and TRBJ2-1 gives the whole variable domain DTGVSQNPRHKITKRGQNVTFRCDPISEHNRLYWYRQTLGQGPEFLTYFQNEAQLEKSRLLSDRFSAERPKGSFSTLEIQRTEQGDSAMYLCAGSYPTSGGGQDNEQFFGPGTRLTVL.

This chain links TRBV2 with TRBJ1-1; TRBD1 matches at 11 bases. CDR3 length equals 15 residues. Trimming took 10 bases from V and 8 from J; bases not matched to a gene: 15. Germline V gives CDR1 SNHLY, CDR2 FYNNEI. The DNA of the CDR3 is TGTGCCAAGGACAGGGGGCCGGGGTCCCATCCAGAAGCTTTCTTT. It specifies CAKDRGPGSHPEAFF.

In its sample, this clonotype was seen many times. The V gene is TRBV6-1, the J gene TRBJ2-1; TRBD1 agrees at 7 bases. V trimming: 7 bases; J trimming: 7 bases; junction bases outside the gene matches: 13. The length of the CDR3 is 15 residues. Germline V gene lookup returns CDR1 MNHNS and CDR2 SASEGT. CDR3 nucleotide sequence: TGTGCCAGCACCAACGGACAGGAGGTTTTTAATGAGCAGTTCTTC. Its translation: CASTNGQEVFNEQFF.

This clonotype was recorded many times. The V gene is TRBV9, the J gene TRBJ2-5; TRBD2 matches at 7 bases. CDR3 length: 16 residues. The germline gives CDR1 SGDLS, CDR2 YYNGEE. The junction had 13 bases not matched to a gene; V was cut back by 4 bases and J by 4 bases. CDR3 sequence: CASSLGGGARVETQYF. The CDR3 DNA reads TGTGCCAGCAGCCTGGGGGGGGGAGCTCGCGTAGAGACCCAGTACTTC.

The rearrangement uses TRBV3-1 and TRBJ1-2, with a possible D match to TRBD1 (5 bases). CDR3 length: 17 residues. V was pared by 7 bases and J by 7 bases, with 28 bases between. The V gene's germline CDR1 is LGHDT and CDR2 YNNKEL (reference sequence). The CDR3, as DNA: TGTGCCAGCACTGGACTAGCGGGGGGTGGAGCCGGGACTGGCTACACCTTC. It yields the protein CASTGLAGGGAGTGYTF.

This clonotype showed up many times. The chain links TRBV4-1 to TRBJ1-2; perhaps TRBD1 as D (5 bases). Deletions cut 2 bases from V and 3 bases from J, with 13 bases between. This CDR3 has 15 residues. Germline V gives CDR1 MGHRA, CDR2 YSYEKL. The CDR3 DNA follows: TGCGCCAGCAGCCAACCCACGGTGGGGGACTATGGCTACACCTTC. It encodes CASSQPTVGDYGYTF.

This clonotype was picked up one time. A read error is likely, as this CDR3 ends without the conserved phenylalanine or tryptophan. This sequence joins TRBV25-1 and TRBJ2-7; 8 nucleotides line up with TRBD2. From germline, CDR1 is MGHDK and CDR2 SYGVNS. This CDR3 comprises 15 residues. J lost 4 bases, V lost 0 bases, and 5 bases had no gene match. The CDR3 spells CASSEYTSGSYEQYL. The CDR3 DNA sequence: TGTGCCAGCAGTGAATATACTAGCGGCTCGTACGAGCAGTACCTC.

This clonotype was seen at least ten times. The chain recombines TRBV5-1 with TRBJ2-1; D is perhaps TRBD1 (6 bases). The germline CDR1 and CDR2 sequences are SGHRS and YFSETQ. V was clipped by 4 bases and J by 10 bases, with 18 bases between them. The CDR3 contains 14 residues. The CDR3 sequence: CASSLPRQAKEQFF. CDR3 in DNA: TGCGCCAGCAGCCTACCCAGACAGGCCAAAGAGCAGTTCTTC.

This clonotype occurred a few times. The gene calls are TRBV19 and TRBJ1-1; D call uncertain. V lost 6 bases and J lost 0, with 14 bases in between. The CDR3 has 15 residues. Looked up from germline, CDR1 is LNHDA and CDR2 is SQIVND (reference sequence). CDR3 protein: CASRPHGPVNTEAFF. In DNA form, the CDR3 reads TGTGCCAGTAGACCCCATGGGCCGGTGAACACTGAAGCTTTCTTT.

This clonotype was counted many times. The rearrangement uses TRBV7-8 and TRBJ2-7; 8 bases map to TRBD1. The CDR3 length is 14 residues. Germline CDR1 SGHVS, CDR2 FQNEAQ. Germline trimming cut 5 bases from V and 3 bases from J; bases unmatched to any gene: 6. CDR3 DNA: TGTGCCAGCAGCCCGGGACAGGCTGGCTACGAGCAGTACTTC. Protein sequence: CASSPGQAGYEQYF.

The chain links TRBV11-2 to TRBJ1-1; weak D call: TRBD1 (5 bases). Germline values: CDR1 SGHAT, CDR2 FQNNGV. The CDR3 spans 13 residues. V was clipped by 6 bases and J by 1 base, with 9 bases between them. CDR3: CASRRQGNTEAFF. CDR3 coding DNA: TGTGCCAGCAGAAGGCAGGGGAACACTGAAGCTTTCTTT.

J is TRBJ2-7 and V is TRBV6-2 or TRBV6-3, with 10 bases matching TRBD1. CDR1 and CDR2 (germline): MNHEY, SVGEGT. The length of the CDR3 is 13 residues. With V trimmed by 2 bases and J by 7 bases, 2 bases remained unmatched. The CDR3 is CASSYGTGVEQYF. The DNA for the CDR3 is TGTGCCAGCAGTTACGGGACAGGGGTGGAGCAGTACTTC.